A single sample is the source of the 27 T cell receptor beta chains below, sequenced in a study of radiotherapy plus CTLA-4 blockade in lung cancer. Clones were sequenced by immunoSEQ multiplex PCR, and TCRdb holds only the in-frame ones, with some missing. The table lists around 72,000 clones, over 65% of them singletons. Sequences were derived from peripheral blood, sampled from a patient treated with radiotherapy plus ipilimumab. These receptors all come from a human donor with non-small cell lung cancer who had a complete response to radiotherapy plus ipilimumab.

The chain employs TRBV4-1 and TRBJ2-5, with 9 bases fitting TRBD1. Trimming cost V 3 bases and J 4 bases; bases outside gene matches: 3. This CDR3 is built from 14 residues. Looked up from germline, CDR1 is MGHRA and CDR2 is YSYEKL. The chain's CDR3 is CASSHPGQGETQYF. Here the CDR3 DNA reads TGCGCCAGCAGCCATCCGGGACAGGGAGAGACCCAGTACTTC.

The rearrangement links TRBV7-2 to TRBJ2-7; D is uncertain. Germline V gene lookup returns CDR1 SGHTA and CDR2 FQGNSA. CDR3 length: 15 amino acids. Trimming removed 1 base at V and 0 bases at J, with 10 bases between. The CDR3, as DNA: TGTGCCAGCAGCTTAGGCCAGATTAGCTCCTACGAGCAGTACGTC. Its protein product is CASSLGQISSYEQYV.

This chain connects TRBV7-6 to TRBJ1-2, with D maybe TRBD1 (5 bases). Germline V gene sequence: CDR1 SGHVS, CDR2 FNYEAQ. The CDR3 is 14 residues long. V lost 2 bases and J 4 bases, leaving 11 bases between the germline ends. The CDR3 DNA reads as TGTGCCAGCAGCTTACAGGGATCCTCCTATGGCTACACCTTC. Protein: CASSLQGSSYGYTF.

The CDR3 DNA is TGTGCCAGCAGCTCCCAGCGGACTCCTGGAAACACCATATATTTT. This translates into CASSSQRTPGNTIYF. The chain carries TRBV7-2 and TRBJ1-3; no clear D gene. The CDR3 length is 15 residues. The V gene's germline CDR1 is SGHTA and CDR2 FQGNSA. Trimming removed 4 bases at V and 2 bases at J, with 12 bases between. Filled out from reference TRBV7-2 and TRBJ1-3, the complete variable domain reads GAGVSQSPSNKVTEKGKDVELRCDPISGHTALYWYRQSLGQGLEFLIYFQGNSAPDKSGLPSDRFSAERTGGSVSTLTIQRTQQEDSAVYLCASSSQRTPGNTIYFGEGSWLTVV.

To note about this clone: Other DNA sequences in the same sample also yield this CDR3. This rearrangement joins TRBV29-1 to TRBJ2-3; 11 bases align to TRBD2. Germline assignment: CDR1 SQVTM and CDR2 ANQGSEA. V lost 2 bases and J lost 3; bases outside the gene matches: 1. The CDR3 has 14 amino acids. The chain's CDR3 is CSVETSGSTDTQYF. In nucleotides, the CDR3 is TGCAGCGTTGAAACTAGCGGGAGTACAGATACGCAGTATTTT.

The chain joins TRBV12-5 to TRBJ2-5, with D maybe TRBD2 (5 bases). The V gene lost 7 bases and the J gene lost 5 bases, with 11 bases spanning the gap. This CDR3 spans 12 amino acids. CDR1 is LGHNT, CDR2 FRNRAP, per germline. The CDR3 reads CASARRGETQYF. Here the CDR3 DNA reads TGTGCTAGTGCAAGACGAGGGGAGACCCAGTACTTC.

V and J are TRBV9 and TRBJ2-3; TRBD2 matches at 8 bases. Germline V CDR1 and CDR2: SGDLS, YYNGEE. The junction had 12 bases not matched to a gene; V was cut back by 0 bases and J by 0 bases. The CDR3 covers 19 residues. Here the CDR3 DNA reads TGTGCCAGCAGCGTAGAGGGAGTAGCGGGGAATCCTAGCACAGATACGCAGTATTTT. Translating it yields CASSVEGVAGNPSTDTQYF.

The chain combines TRBV27 with TRBJ2-3, with 8 nucleotides matching TRBD2. V gave up 1 base and J gave up 1 base; unmatched junction bases: 4. CDR3 length equals 16 residues. CDR1 and CDR2 from the germline V gene are MNHEY and SMNVEV (reference sequence). The CDR3 DNA reads TGTGCCAGCAGTTTATTAGGCGGGGGGCGCACAGATACGCAGTATTTT. Translating gives CASSLLGGGRTDTQYF.

The gene calls are TRBV4-1 and TRBJ1-5; no clear D. Germline V lookup: CDR1 MGHRA, CDR2 YSYEKL. Trimming removed 1 base from V and 5 bases from J, with 6 bases in between. The CDR3 runs 13 residues. The chain's CDR3 is CASSQGKHQPQHF. The CDR3 DNA is TGCGCCAGCAGCCAAGGCAAGCATCAGCCCCAGCATTTT.

The V call is TRBV6-6, the J call TRBJ2-1, with 10 bases matching TRBD2. The V gene's germline CDR1 is MNHNY and CDR2 SVGAGI (reference sequence). This CDR3 spans 15 amino acids. V was pared by 7 bases and J by 5 bases, with 8 bases of the junction left unmatched. The CDR3 protein is CASTYKAGGNNEQFF. For the CDR3, the DNA is TGTGCCAGCACCTACAAAGCGGGAGGGAACAATGAGCAGTTCTTC.

The V and J genes are TRBV25-1 and TRBJ2-2, with 7 bases lining up with TRBD1. The CDR3 is made up of 16 amino acids. CDR1 is MGHDK, CDR2 SYGVNS, per germline. The V gene end was trimmed by 4 bases and the J gene end by 5 bases; junction bases not matched to a gene: 10. In DNA form, the CDR3 reads TGTGCCAGCAGTGGGGGGTGGGACAGTGGGACCGGGGAGCTGTTTTTT. Its protein is CASSGGWDSGTGELFF.

To note about this clone: The junction shows a germline mismatch at one end, possibly a read error. The chain links TRBV10-3 to TRBJ2-7, with D possibly matching TRBD1 (5 bases). CDR3 length: 12 amino acids. CDR1 ENHRY and CDR2 SYGVKD come from the germline V gene. The CDR3 coding sequence is TGTGCCATCAGTGAGGGCAGGGTCCATACTCTCTTC. It translates to CAISEGRVHTLF.

The rearrangement links TRBV10-3 to TRBJ2-1; 8 nucleotides align to TRBD2. There are 14 residues in the CDR3. The ends lost 5 bases at V and 5 bases at J; junction bases unmatched: 5. Germline lookup yields CDR1 ENHRY and CDR2 SYGVKD. In nucleotides, the CDR3 is TGTGCCATCAGTTTAGGGACTAGGAACAATGAGCAGTTCTTC. This codes for CAISLGTRNNEQFF.

The sample holds one count of this clone. The chain uses TRBV12-5 and TRBJ2-5; D gene ambiguous. Germline assignment: CDR1 LGHNT and CDR2 FRNRAP. CDR3 length equals 14 residues. The V and J ends lost 3 bases and 5 bases respectively, with 13 bases between them. CDR3 sequence (DNA): TGTGCTAGTGGTTTAGCAACCTCAAGGGAGACCCAGTACTTC. Its translation is CASGLATSRETQYF.

V gene TRBV5-1 combines with J gene TRBJ2-4; no clear D gene. Germline V gene lookup returns CDR1 SGHRS and CDR2 YFSETQ. The CDR3 spans 14 residues. Between the trimmed V and J ends, which lost 0 bases and 9 bases, there was a span of 13 bases. The CDR3 sequence is CASSLGLQLGIQYF. The CDR3 DNA follows: TGCGCCAGCAGCTTGGGACTCCAATTAGGCATTCAGTACTTC.

This clone is medium-sized within its sample. This sample also contains other DNA sequences that code for the same CDR3. The chain joins TRBV6-5 to TRBJ2-6, with a weak D call TRBD1 (6 bases). The germline V and J ends were trimmed by 7 bases and 4 bases, with 11 bases remaining between them. Germline V gene sequence: CDR1 MNHEY, CDR2 SVGAGI. This CDR3 has 14 residues. CDR3 nucleotides: TGTGCCAGCACACAGGGTTCCGGGGCCAACGTCCTGACTTTC. It codes for CASTQGSGANVLTF.

A single count supports this clone. The chain recombines TRBV11-3 with TRBJ2-5; D might be TRBD2 (6 bases). The germline V gene encodes CDR1 SGHNT and CDR2 YENEEA. Deletions cut 5 bases from V and 5 bases from J, with 21 bases between. The CDR3 runs 16 residues. The CDR3 reads CASSQPYGWEEETQYF. The CDR3 nucleotides are TGTGCCAGCAGCCAACCATACGGGTGGGAGGAGGAGACCCAGTACTTC.

This clone occurred a few times. This chain joins TRBV4-1 and TRBJ2-3; tentatively, D is TRBD2 (7 bases). The CDR3 spans 15 residues. Between the trimmed V and J ends, which lost 0 bases and 5 bases, there was a span of 12 bases. Per the germline V gene, CDR1 is MGHRA and CDR2 is YSYEKL. As DNA, the CDR3 is TGCGCCAGCAGCCAAGAGTCGGGGGGCTTAGATACGCAGTATTTT. This translates into CASSQESGGLDTQYF.

This clone was seen only a few times. V is TRBV7-9 and J is TRBJ2-3; no firm D call. Germline CDR1 is SEHNR and CDR2 is FQNEAQ (reference sequence). The germline V and J ends were trimmed by 5 bases and 6 bases, with 9 bases remaining between them. The CDR3 is made up of 12 amino acids. CDR3: CASSLRLDTQYF. CDR3 coding DNA: TGTGCCAGCAGCCTAAGACTGGATACGCAGTATTTT.

The V and J genes are TRBV7-8 and TRBJ1-5, with a weak D call TRBD1 (6 bases). Germline CDR1 SGHVS, CDR2 FQNEAQ. CDR3 length equals 15 residues. The V gene lost 1 base and the J gene lost 2 bases, with 9 bases spanning the gap. The CDR3: CASSLDPGGNQPQHF. For the CDR3, the DNA is TGTGCCAGCAGCTTAGACCCAGGGGGCAATCAGCCCCAGCATTTT. Supplemented by reference TRBV7-8 and TRBJ1-5, the full variable domain reads GAGVSQSPRYKVAKRGQDVALRCDPISGHVSLFWYQQALGQGPEFLTYFQNEAQLDKSGLPSDRFFAERPEGSVSTLKIQRTQQEDSAVYLCASSLDPGGNQPQHFGDGTRLSIL.

The chain is built from TRBV18 and TRBJ1-1, with D unresolved. Germline V gene data show CDR1 as KGHSH and CDR2 as LQKENI. The CDR3 spans 15 residues. V lost 2 bases and J 2 bases, leaving 12 bases between the germline ends. The CDR3 DNA reads TGTGCCAGCTCACCATCGGCAGTGACCAACACTGAAGCTTTCTTT. Translated, it gives CASSPSAVTNTEAFF.

This chain connects TRBV29-1 to TRBJ1-1; D gene uncertain. Trimming stripped 2 bases from V and 4 bases from J, with 8 bases between. The CDR3 runs 12 residues. Germline V CDR1 and CDR2: SQVTM, ANQGSEA. CDR3 sequence (DNA): TGCAGCGTTGAAAAGACAAGCACTGAAGCTTTCTTT. This translates into CSVEKTSTEAFF. Filled out from reference TRBV29-1 and TRBJ1-1, the complete variable domain reads SAVISQKPSRDICQRGTSLTIQCQVDSQVTMMFWYRQQPGQSLTLIATANQGSEATYESGFVIDKFPISRPNLTFSTLTVSNMSPEDSSIYLCSVEKTSTEAFFGQGTRLTVV.

The chain recombines TRBV29-1 with TRBJ1-2; tentatively, D is TRBD1 (5 bases). V gave up 4 bases and J gave up 9 bases, with 9 bases separating them. Germline V CDR1 and CDR2: SQVTM, ANQGSEA. The CDR3 length is 10 residues. CDR3 sequence: CSVGDSSYTF. CDR3 nucleotides: TGCAGCGTTGGAGACAGTAGCTACACCTTC.

V gene TRBV11-2 combines with J gene TRBJ2-7; weak D call: TRBD1 (6 bases). The CDR3 runs 14 residues. In germline, CDR1 is SGHAT, CDR2 FQNNGV. Trimming took off 4 bases at V and 5 bases at J, with 15 bases between the two ends. The CDR3 loop reads CASSSYREFNEQYF. In DNA, the CDR3 is TGTGCCAGCAGCTCCTACAGGGAATTCAACGAGCAGTACTTC.

The chain is built from TRBV6-1 and TRBJ2-7; no firm D call. Germline-derived CDR1 and CDR2 are MNHNS and SASEGT. The CDR3 runs to 16 residues. Between the trimmed V and J ends, which lost 0 bases and 0 bases, there was a span of 12 bases. The CDR3 DNA is TGTGCCAGCAGTGAAGCAGCATACAGCACCTCCTACGAGCAGTACTTC. It yields the protein CASSEAAYSTSYEQYF.

The V call is TRBV6-5, the J call TRBJ2-4; TRBD1 aligns across 8 bases. The germline V gene has CDR1 MNHEY and CDR2 SVGAGI. The CDR3 contains 15 residues. The trim removed 5 bases at V and 12 bases at J, leaving 15 bases unmatched. The CDR3 nucleotides read TGTGCCAGCAGTCCTCCGGGACAGGCCCCCGGGTATCAGTACTTC. It yields the protein CASSPPGQAPGYQYF.

The table lists this clone with a few counts. V is TRBV13 and J is TRBJ1-3; D gene unclear. V lost 5 bases to trimming and J lost 4 bases, with 12 bases between them. The CDR3 length is 14 residues. Germline CDR1 and CDR2: PRHDT and FYEKMQ (reference sequence). The CDR3 DNA follows: TGTGCCAGCAGCCGGAGATTCACGGGAAACACCATATATTTT. Translation: CASSRRFTGNTIYF.